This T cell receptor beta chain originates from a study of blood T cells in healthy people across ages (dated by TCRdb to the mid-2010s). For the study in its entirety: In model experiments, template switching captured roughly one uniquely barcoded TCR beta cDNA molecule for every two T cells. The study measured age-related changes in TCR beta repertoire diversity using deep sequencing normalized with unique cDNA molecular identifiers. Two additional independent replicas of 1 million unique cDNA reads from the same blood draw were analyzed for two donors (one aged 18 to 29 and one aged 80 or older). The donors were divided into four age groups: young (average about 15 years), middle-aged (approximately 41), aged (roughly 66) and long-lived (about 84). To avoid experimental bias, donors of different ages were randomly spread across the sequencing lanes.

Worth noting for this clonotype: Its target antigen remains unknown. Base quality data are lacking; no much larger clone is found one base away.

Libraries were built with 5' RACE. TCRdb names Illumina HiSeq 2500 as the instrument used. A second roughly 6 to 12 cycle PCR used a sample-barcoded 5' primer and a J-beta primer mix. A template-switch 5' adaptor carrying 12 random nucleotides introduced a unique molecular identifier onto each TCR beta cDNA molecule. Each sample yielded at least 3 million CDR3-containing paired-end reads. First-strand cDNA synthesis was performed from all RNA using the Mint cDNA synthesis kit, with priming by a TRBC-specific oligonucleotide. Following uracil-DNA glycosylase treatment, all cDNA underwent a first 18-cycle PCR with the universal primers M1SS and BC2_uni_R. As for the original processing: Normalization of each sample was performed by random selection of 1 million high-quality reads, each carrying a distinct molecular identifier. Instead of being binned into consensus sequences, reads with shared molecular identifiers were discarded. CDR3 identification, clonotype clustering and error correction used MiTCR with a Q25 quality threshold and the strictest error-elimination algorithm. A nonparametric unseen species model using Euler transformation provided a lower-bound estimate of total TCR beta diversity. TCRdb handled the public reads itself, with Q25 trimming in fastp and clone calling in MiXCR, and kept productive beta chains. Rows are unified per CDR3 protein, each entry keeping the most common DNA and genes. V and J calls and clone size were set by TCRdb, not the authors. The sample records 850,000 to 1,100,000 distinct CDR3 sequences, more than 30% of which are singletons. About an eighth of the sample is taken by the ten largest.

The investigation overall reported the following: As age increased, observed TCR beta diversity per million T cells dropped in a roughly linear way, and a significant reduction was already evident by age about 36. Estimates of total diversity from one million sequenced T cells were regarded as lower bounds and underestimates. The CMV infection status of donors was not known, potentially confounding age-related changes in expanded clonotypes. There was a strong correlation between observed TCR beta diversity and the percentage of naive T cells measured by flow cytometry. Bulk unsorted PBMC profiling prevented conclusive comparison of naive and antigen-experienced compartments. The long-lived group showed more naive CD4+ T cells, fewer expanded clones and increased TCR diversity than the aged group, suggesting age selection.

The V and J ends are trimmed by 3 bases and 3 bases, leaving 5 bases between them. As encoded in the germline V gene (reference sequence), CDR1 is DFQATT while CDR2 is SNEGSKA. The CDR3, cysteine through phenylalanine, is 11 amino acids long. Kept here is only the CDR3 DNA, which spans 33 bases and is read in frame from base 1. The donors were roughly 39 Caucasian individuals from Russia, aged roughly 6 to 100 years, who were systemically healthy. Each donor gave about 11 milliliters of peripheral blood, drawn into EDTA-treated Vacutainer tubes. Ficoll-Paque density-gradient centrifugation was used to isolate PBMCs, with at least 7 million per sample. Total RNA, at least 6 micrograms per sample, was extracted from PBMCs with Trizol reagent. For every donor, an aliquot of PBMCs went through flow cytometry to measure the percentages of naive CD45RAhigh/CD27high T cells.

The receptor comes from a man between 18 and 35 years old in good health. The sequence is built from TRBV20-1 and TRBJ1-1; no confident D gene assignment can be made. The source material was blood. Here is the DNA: TGCAGTGCTAGTGCTGACACTGAAGCTTTCTTT. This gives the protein CSASADTEAFF.